The next 20 T cell receptor beta chains were all read from a single sample in a study of technical replicates of blood from a handful of donors. Only in-frame clones appear in the TCRdb table, and some are missing; sequencing was by immunoSEQ multiplex PCR. The table has tens of thousands of clones, 94% seen once. Material for sequencing was T cells isolated from PBMCs. Receptor source: a human donor in good health.

This clone has just one count. The V and J genes are TRBV7-2 and TRBJ2-1; D is uncertain. This CDR3 is 15 amino acids long. CDR1 is SGHTA, CDR2 FQGNSA, per germline. V was cut by 7 bases and J by 0 bases, with 13 bases left in between. CDR3 residues: CASIETSSSYNEQFF. In DNA, the CDR3 is TGTGCCAGCATCGAAACTTCGAGCTCCTACAATGAGCAGTTCTTC.

V usage is TRBV27 and J usage is TRBJ1-4; D not resolved. V lost 6 bases and J lost 11, with 13 bases in between. In germline, CDR1 is MNHEY, CDR2 SMNVEV (reference sequence). The CDR3 contains 12 residues. For the CDR3, the DNA is TGTGCCAGCAGGTGGTCTTCCGGTAAACTGTTTTTT. Residues: CASRWSSGKLFF.

The chain combines TRBV6-1 with TRBJ1-1, with D maybe TRBD1 (6 bases). Between the trimmed V and J ends, which lost 10 bases and 1 base, there was a span of 16 bases. This CDR3 is 14 amino acids long. Germline-derived CDR1 and CDR2 are MNHNS and SASEGT. DNA for the CDR3: TGTGCCATCTTTCCGGGACAACAGAACACTGAAGCTTTCTTT. Residues: CAIFPGQQNTEAFF.

The rearrangement links TRBV9 to TRBJ2-7, with 11 positions matching TRBD2. Germline V lookup: CDR1 SGDLS, CDR2 YYNGEE. The CDR3 covers 16 residues. Trimming removed 1 base from V and 4 bases from J; junction bases left unmatched: 7. CDR3 nucleotide sequence: TGTGCCAGCAGCGTATCAGGGGGACTAGCGGAATACGAGCAGTACTTC. Translated: CASSVSGGLAEYEQYF.

The chain carries TRBV9 and TRBJ2-1, with TRBD2 matching over 13 bases. Unmatched junction bases numbered 21, after V lost 2 bases and J lost 4 bases. This CDR3 region has 22 residues. Germline assignment: CDR1 SGDLS and CDR2 YYNGEE. The CDR3 DNA follows: TGTGCCAGCAGCGTGTGGGGTAGCGGGACTAGCGGGAAACCTACTGAGTACAATGAGCAGTTCTTC. Protein product: CASSVWGSGTSGKPTEYNEQFF.

This chain uses TRBV5-4 with TRBJ1-2; 7 bases align to TRBD1. This CDR3 region has 13 residues. CDR1 is SGHNT, CDR2 YYREEE, per germline (reference sequence). V lost 3 bases, J lost 7 bases, and 6 bases stayed unmatched. For the CDR3, the DNA is TGTGCCAGCAGCTCCGACAGGGTGTTTGGCTACACCTTC. Translated, it gives CASSSDRVFGYTF.

This clone occurred once. The chain is built from TRBV11-3 and TRBJ1-3, with D hard to call. CDR1 and CDR2 (germline): SGHNT, YENEEA. CDR3 length: 14 residues. The V end was cut by 5 bases, the J end by 1 base, with 9 bases between. The CDR3 DNA is TGTGCCAGCAGCCCAGGTCCATCTGGAAACACCATATATTTT. As protein: CASSPGPSGNTIYF. Using reference TRBV11-3 and TRBJ1-3 for the parts outside the CDR3, the full variable domain is EAGVVQSPRYKIIEKKQPVAFWCNPISGHNTLYWYLQNLGQGPELLIRYENEEAVDDSQLPKDRFSAERLKGVDSTLKIQPAELGDSAVYLCASSPGPSGNTIYFGEGSWLTVV.

The chain is built from TRBV18 and TRBJ2-5; D is possibly TRBD1 (5 bases). V lost 5 bases, J lost 2 bases, and 12 bases lay in between. Germline assignment: CDR1 KGHSH and CDR2 LQKENI. The CDR3 covers 14 residues. The CDR3 spells CASSSRATQETQYF. CDR3 coding DNA: TGTGCCAGCTCATCCAGGGCTACACAAGAGACCCAGTACTTC.

The J gene is TRBJ2-7, the V gene TRBV6-5; 11 positions agree with TRBD1. Germline V gene sequence: CDR1 MNHEY, CDR2 SVGAGI. Unmatched junction bases numbered 9, after V lost 5 bases and J lost 9 bases. CDR3 size: 14 residues. The CDR3 loop reads CASSVSGTGGRQYF. As DNA, the CDR3 is TGTGCCAGCAGTGTTTCCGGGACAGGGGGGAGGCAGTACTTC.

CDR3 sequence reads: CASGLRRADTQYF. In DNA form, the CDR3 reads TGTGCTAGTGGTCTGAGGAGGGCGGATACGCAGTATTTT. The chain has TRBV12-5 and TRBJ2-3; a possible D gene is TRBD2 (6 bases). Germline V gene lookup returns CDR1 LGHNT and CDR2 FRNRAP. The V and J ends lost 5 bases and 6 bases respectively, with 12 bases between them. The CDR3 sequence is 13 residues long. The entire variable domain, with the rest obtained from reference TRBV12-5 and TRBJ2-3, is as follows: DARVTQTPRHKVTEMGQEVTMRCQPILGHNTVFWYRQTMMQGLELLAYFRNRAPLDDSGMPKDRFSAEMPDATLATLKIQPSEPRDSAVYFCASGLRRADTQYFGPGTRLTVL.

The chain couples TRBV28 to TRBJ2-1; maybe TRBD1 (6 bases). The V and J ends lost 6 bases and 3 bases respectively, with 9 bases between them. The CDR3 extends over 13 amino acids. CDR1 and CDR2 from the germline V gene are MDHEN and SYDVKM. CDR3 amino acids: CASRRTVYNEQFF. The CDR3 nucleotides read TGTGCCAGCAGGAGGACAGTCTACAATGAGCAGTTCTTC.

The rearrangement links TRBV6-5 to TRBJ1-2; 10 bases map to TRBD1. Trimming cost V 4 bases and J 7 bases; bases outside gene matches: 9. The CDR3 spans 15 residues. CDR1 and CDR2 from the germline V gene are MNHEY and SVGAGI. Here the CDR3 reads CASSSQTGGPFGYTF. CDR3 nucleotides: TGTGCCAGCAGTTCCCAGACAGGGGGCCCATTTGGCTACACCTTC.

The V and J genes are TRBV5-1 and TRBJ1-6; D is unclear. CDR1 is SGHRS, CDR2 YFSETQ, per germline. Trimming cost V 0 bases and J 10 bases, with 11 bases left between them. The CDR3 totals 14 residues. The CDR3 reads CASSLAVTGSPLHF. In nucleotides, the CDR3 is TGCGCCAGCAGCTTGGCAGTTACCGGGTCACCCCTCCACTTT.

This chain connects TRBV27 to TRBJ1-6; D gene ambiguous. This CDR3 has 17 residues. Germline assignment: CDR1 MNHEY and CDR2 SMNVEV (reference sequence). The V gene lost 2 bases and the J gene lost 0 bases, with 11 bases spanning the gap. CDR3 DNA: TGTGCCAGCAGTTTAATGCAGGCGAGCTCCTATAATTCACCCCTCCACTTT. This codes for CASSLMQASSYNSPLHF.

The chain carries TRBV28 and TRBJ1-4; 8 positions agree with TRBD1. The CDR3 covers 13 residues. The V gene end was trimmed by 4 bases and the J gene end by 10 bases; junction bases not matched to a gene: 5. Germline lookup yields CDR1 MDHEN and CDR2 SYDVKM. Here the CDR3 DNA reads TGTGCCAGCAGTTCCGGACAGGGACGAAAACTGTTTTTT. Amino acids: CASSSGQGRKLFF. Drawing the rest from reference TRBV28 and TRBJ1-4, the complete variable domain is DVKVTQSSRYLVKRTGEKVFLECVQDMDHENMFWYRQDPGLGLRLIYFSYDVKMKEKGDIPEGYSVSREKKERFSLILESASTNQTSMYLCASSSGQGRKLFFGSGTQLSVL.

This clone turned up a few times. The J gene is TRBJ2-1, the V gene TRBV11-2; 8 nucleotides agree with TRBD2. Germline assignment: CDR1 SGHAT and CDR2 FQNNGV. Trimming at V came to 5 bases and at J to 4 bases, leaving 7 bases not matched to a gene. The CDR3 contains 15 residues. CDR3 DNA sequence: TGTGCCAGCAGCCCAAGCGGGAGAGGTTACAATGAGCAGTTCTTC. Protein sequence: CASSPSGRGYNEQFF.

The chain carries TRBV6-1 and TRBJ1-4; weak D call: TRBD1 (5 bases). The CDR3 spans 15 residues. Germline V lookup: CDR1 MNHNS, CDR2 SASEGT. Trimming removed 1 base at V and 7 bases at J, with 13 bases between. The CDR3, as DNA: TGTGCCAGCAGTGAAGTTGGGGGAGGTAGTGAAAAACTGTTTTTT. Its translation: CASSEVGGGSEKLFF.

The V call is TRBV30, the J call TRBJ2-6; D possibly corresponds to TRBD2 (5 bases). The CDR3 is made up of 16 amino acids. The germline CDR1 and CDR2 sequences are GTSNPN and SVGIG (reference sequence). Trimming shortened V by 5 bases and J by 0 bases, and 14 bases separated the two germline ends. CDR3 protein: CAWSGGFASGANVLTF. The DNA for the CDR3 is TGTGCCTGGTCGGGCGGGTTTGCCTCTGGGGCCAACGTCCTGACTTTC.

The chain employs TRBV5-1 and TRBJ2-7; no reliable D call. Per germline, CDR1 SGHRS and CDR2 YFSETQ. Between the trimmed V and J ends, which lost 1 base and 0 bases, there was a span of 14 bases. This CDR3 is built from 16 residues. CDR3 nucleotides: TGCGCCAGCAGCTTGTTGACGACGACATTCTCCTACGAGCAGTACTTC. Translating it yields CASSLLTTTFSYEQYF.

This clone has just one count. This chain links TRBV7-2 with TRBJ2-7, with TRBD2 as a possible D gene (6 bases). The CDR3 has 13 amino acids. Deletions cut 5 bases from V and 2 bases from J, with 10 bases between. Per germline, CDR1 SGHTA and CDR2 FQGNSA. The CDR3 sequence: CASSEGLAYEQYF. DNA of the CDR3: TGTGCCAGCAGCGAGGGACTTGCCTACGAGCAGTACTTC. Drawing the rest from reference TRBV7-2 and TRBJ2-7, the complete variable domain is GAGVSQSPSNKVTEKGKDVELRCDPISGHTALYWYRQSLGQGLEFLIYFQGNSAPDKSGLPSDRFSAERTGGSVSTLTIQRTQQEDSAVYLCASSEGLAYEQYFGPGTRLTVT.